The clone carrying this T cell receptor beta chain turned up a few times. This specimen comes from a study of cytomegalovirus exposure and HLA in healthy donors. The trim removed 7 bases at V and 0 bases at J, leaving 5 bases unmatched. CDR1 is LNHDA, CDR2 SQIVND, per germline (reference sequence). This CDR3 has 15 amino acids. Use of 60 Vbeta and 13 Jbeta primers characterized the PCR. The assay was immunoSEQ multiplex PCR, and TCRdb's table has in-frame clones only and misses some. The data show about 110,000 clones, about four fifths seen once. Sequenced: PBMCs. This chain uses TRBV19 with TRBJ2-1, with 8 bases matching TRBD2. This TCR was recovered from a man younger than 45 in good health and CMV-seropositive. The CDR3 spells CASNSGTSSYNEQFF. The CDR3 DNA is TGTGCCAGTAATTCAGGGACTAGCTCCTACAATGAGCAGTTCTTC.